The 22 T cell receptor beta chains in this list originate from one sample, sequenced in a study of blood T cell repertoires in COVID-19. Assay: immunoSEQ multiplex PCR; the TCRdb copy retains only in-frame clones and omits some. The sample records roughly 330,000 clones, around 87% being singletons. Sequencing used PBMCs or T cells enriched from blood (not recorded which). Receptors originate from a woman aged 25-40 years who had recovered from COVID-19.

The CDR3 region is CASSRSGTGFSLYGYTF. CDR3 nucleotide sequence: TGTGCCAGCAGTCGTTCCGGGACAGGGTTTTCCCTCTATGGCTACACCTTC. The chain is built from TRBV27 and TRBJ1-2; 9 bases line up with TRBD1. In germline, CDR1 is MNHEY, CDR2 SMNVEV (reference sequence). CDR3 length: 17 amino acids. The J segment lost 4 bases and the V segment lost 5 bases, leaving 14 bases of the junction unmatched.

The chain links TRBV6-5 to TRBJ2-2; D gene ambiguous. CDR1 is MNHEY, CDR2 SVGAGI, per germline. The CDR3 has 12 residues. V was clipped by 6 bases and J by 6 bases, with 8 bases between them. CDR3 sequence: CASREPPGELFF. For the CDR3, the DNA is TGTGCCAGCAGAGAGCCCCCCGGGGAGCTGTTTTTT.

Comment on this clone: One junction end disagrees with the germline gene, perhaps due to a read error. Additional DNA sequences in this sample encode the identical CDR3. The V gene is TRBV4-3, the J gene TRBJ2-7, with TRBD2 identical over 9 bases. The CDR3 is 16 residues long. Germline lookup yields CDR1 LGHNA and CDR2 YSLEER. The CDR3 DNA is TGCGCCAGCAGCTACTCGGCTAGCGGGGAAACCTATGAGCAGTACTTC. Translation: CASSYSASGETYEQYF.

The chain carries TRBV11-2 and TRBJ2-1; maybe TRBD2 (7 bases). The CDR3 sequence is 14 residues long. The V and J ends lost 5 bases and 14 bases respectively, with 22 bases between them. CDR1 is SGHAT and CDR2 is FQNNGV in the germline V gene. The CDR3 loop reads CASSTSPGGPGKFF. The CDR3 region has the DNA TGTGCCAGCAGCACCTCCCCCGGGGGGCCTGGGAAGTTCTTC. The variable domain in full, with the rest retrieved from reference TRBV11-2 and TRBJ2-1, is EAGVAQSPRYKIIEKRQSVAFWCNPISGHATLYWYQQILGQGPKLLIQFQNNGVVDDSQLPKDRFSAERLKGVDSTLKIQPAKLEDSAVYLCASSTSPGGPGKFFGPGTRLTVL.

V and J are TRBV28 and TRBJ1-1, with unresolved D. V dropped 6 bases and J dropped 3 bases, with 8 bases sitting between them. Germline V gives CDR1 MDHEN, CDR2 SYDVKM. The CDR3 is 12 residues long. CDR3 amino acids: CASRVVDTEAFF. DNA for the CDR3: TGTGCCAGCAGGGTAGTAGACACTGAAGCTTTCTTT.

This chain joins TRBV15 and TRBJ1-2; 11 bases agree with TRBD1. Losses at the gene ends were 1 base for V and 3 bases for J; bases not matched to a gene: 7. Germline loops: CDR1 LNHNV, CDR2 YYDKDF (reference sequence). This CDR3 contains 17 residues. The CDR3 spells CATSRALLGQGDYGYTF. In nucleotides, the CDR3 is TGTGCCACCAGCAGAGCTCTTTTGGGACAGGGGGACTATGGCTACACCTTC.

CDR3 loop: CASSRDRSVHNSPLHF. The CDR3 DNA follows: TGTGCCAGCAGCCGGGACAGGAGCGTCCATAATTCACCCCTCCACTTT. This chain uses TRBV28 with TRBJ1-6; 8 bases agree with TRBD1. J gave up 5 bases and V 6 bases, and 9 bases lay outside the gene matches. CDR3 length equals 16 residues. Per the germline V gene, CDR1 is MDHEN and CDR2 is SYDVKM.

CDR3 DNA sequence: TGTGCCAGCAGTCAGGCCGGGAACACTGAAGCTTTCTTT. Its translation: CASSQAGNTEAFF. The chain combines TRBV28 with TRBJ1-1, with no clear D. The CDR3 is made up of 13 amino acids. Trimming stripped 5 bases from V and 1 base from J, with 8 bases between. CDR1 is MDHEN and CDR2 is SYDVKM in the germline V gene.

CDR3 coding DNA: TGTGCCAGCCTCCCACTAACAGGTGTTGCTTTAGGCGGCTACACCTTC. Amino acids: CASLPLTGVALGGYTF. The chain uses TRBV19 and TRBJ1-2, with D possibly matching TRBD1 (5 bases). Germline lookup yields CDR1 LNHDA and CDR2 SQIVND (reference sequence). The CDR3 loop spans 16 amino acids. Trimming cost V 9 bases and J 8 bases, with 28 bases left between them. Supplemented by reference TRBV19 and TRBJ1-2, the full variable domain reads DGGITQSPKYLFRKEGQNVTLSCEQNLNHDAMYWYRQDPGQGLRLIYYSQIVNDFQKGDIAEGYSVSREKKESFPLTVTSAQKNPTAFYLCASLPLTGVALGGYTFGSGTRLTVV.

V and J are TRBV5-6 and TRBJ2-1, with D perhaps TRBD1 (8 bases). The V gene's germline CDR1 is SGHDT and CDR2 YYEEEE. This CDR3 is 15 amino acids long. Trimming cost V 7 bases and J 3 bases, with 17 bases left between them. CDR3 region: CASVGGTGVYNEQFF. CDR3 nucleotide sequence: TGTGCCAGCGTCGGGGGGACAGGAGTCTACAATGAGCAGTTCTTC.

The chain couples TRBV3-1 (or the pseudogene TRBV3-2) to TRBJ2-7, with D perhaps TRBD2 (6 bases). CDR3 length equals 15 residues. Germline assignment: CDR1 LGHDT and CDR2 YNNKEL (reference sequence). Between the trimmed V and J ends, which lost 1 base and 2 bases, there was a span of 12 bases. The CDR3 here is CASSQGWTGAYEQYF. The CDR3, as DNA: TGTGCCAGCAGCCAAGGGTGGACGGGGGCCTACGAGCAGTACTTC.

V gene TRBV5-4 combines with J gene TRBJ1-2; 8 bases map to TRBD1. Germline V CDR1 and CDR2: SGHNT, YYREEE (reference sequence). The CDR3 runs to 14 residues. V was pared by 4 bases and J by 4 bases, with 6 bases of the junction left unmatched. The CDR3 nucleotides read TGTGCCAGCAGCCCGGATCAGGGGGCCTATGGCTACACCTTC. It translates to CASSPDQGAYGYTF.

This chain joins TRBV4-3 and TRBJ2-3; tentative D call: TRBD1 (6 bases). The CDR3 loop spans 15 amino acids. Germline V gene data show CDR1 as LGHNA and CDR2 as YSLEER. V lost 0 bases to trimming and J lost 6 bases, with 13 bases between them. Here the CDR3 DNA reads TGCGCCAGCAGCCAAGATTTGGGGGCTGAGGATACGCAGTATTTT. It encodes CASSQDLGAEDTQYF.

The chain is built from TRBV4-1 and TRBJ1-2; D is unresolved. Germline V gives CDR1 MGHRA, CDR2 YSYEKL. The V and J ends lost 4 bases and 8 bases respectively, with 17 bases between them. The CDR3 loop spans 14 amino acids. CDR3 region: CASSPPGEAKGYTF. CDR3 DNA: TGCGCCAGCAGCCCACCCGGGGAGGCTAAAGGCTACACCTTC.

The rearrangement links TRBV3-1 (or the pseudogene TRBV3-2) to TRBJ1-2; 7 positions match TRBD1. The germline CDR1 and CDR2 sequences are LGHDT and YNNKEL (reference sequence). J lost 7 bases, V lost 1 base, and 3 bases had no gene match. The CDR3 contains 13 residues. The CDR3 here is CASSQVDRAGYTF. For the CDR3, the DNA is TGTGCCAGCAGCCAAGTAGACAGGGCTGGCTACACCTTC.

The chain combines TRBV18 with TRBJ1-1; possible D gene TRBD1, 5 bases. The CDR3 length is 14 residues. The V end was cut by 4 bases, the J end by 4 bases, with 13 bases between. Germline V lookup: CDR1 KGHSH, CDR2 LQKENI. As DNA, the CDR3 is TGTGCCAGCTCACTCCTCGGGGGACGCACTGAAGCTTTCTTT. It encodes CASSLLGGRTEAFF.

This clone was seen only once. V and J are TRBV30 and TRBJ1-1; 8 nucleotides agree with TRBD1. V lost 3 bases, J lost 7 bases, and 19 bases stayed unmatched. The CDR3 extends over 17 amino acids. Germline V gene sequence: CDR1 GTSNPN, CDR2 SVGIG (reference sequence). The CDR3 sequence is CAWSLTYSRGLRVEAFF. In DNA, the CDR3 is TGTGCCTGGAGCCTTACTTACTCCAGGGGGCTTAGGGTTGAAGCTTTCTTT.

The CDR3 region has the DNA TGTGCCAGCATTACGACAGGGGCCGCCGCGTCTTTCTTT. Protein product: CASITTGAAASFF. The chain carries TRBV2 and TRBJ1-1; 8 positions agree with TRBD1. J was trimmed by 12 bases and V by 7 bases; bases with no gene match: 13. The CDR3 has 13 residues. The V gene's germline CDR1 is SNHLY and CDR2 FYNNEI.

The gene calls are TRBV3-1 (or the pseudogene TRBV3-2) and TRBJ2-7; the D gene is possibly TRBD1 (6 bases). This CDR3 spans 13 amino acids. CDR1 and CDR2 from the germline V gene are LGHDT and YNNKEL (reference sequence). Trimming shortened V by 5 bases and J by 3 bases, and 11 bases separated the two germline ends. The CDR3: CASSDDRFYEQYF. CDR3 coding DNA: TGTGCCAGCAGCGATGACAGGTTCTACGAGCAGTACTTC.

The chain joins TRBV3-1 (or the pseudogene TRBV3-2) to TRBJ1-1; possible D gene TRBD1, 5 bases. CDR1 and CDR2 (germline): LGHDT, YNNKEL (reference sequence). V lost 1 base and J 3 bases, leaving 9 bases between the germline ends. The length of the CDR3 is 14 residues. The CDR3 region has the DNA TGTGCCAGCAGCCAAGCGGGCAGGGACACTGAAGCTTTCTTT. Protein product: CASSQAGRDTEAFF.

The CDR3 coding sequence is TGTGCCAGCAGTTACTACAGAGCCTCTGGAAACACCATATATTTT. Translation gives CASSYYRASGNTIYF. The genes are TRBV6-5 and TRBJ1-3; D is ambiguous. This CDR3 region has 15 residues. Trimming took 1 base from V and 0 from J, leaving 7 bases between them. The germline V gene has CDR1 MNHEY and CDR2 SVGAGI.

As regards this clone: Other DNA sequences in the same sample also yield this CDR3. This chain connects TRBV20-1 to TRBJ1-2; D remains ambiguous. V was shortened by 3 bases and J by 2 bases, with 4 bases between the two germline ends. CDR3 length: 11 residues. CDR1 and CDR2 (germline): DFQATT, SNEGSKA (reference sequence). This CDR3 is CSASGNYGYTF. In DNA form, the CDR3 reads TGCAGTGCTAGCGGGAACTATGGCTACACCTTC.